A selection of T cell receptor beta chains follows, all from one sample in a study of OX40 agonist ivuxolimab in advanced cancers. Profiling relied on immunoSEQ multiplex PCR, and the TCRdb table lists in-frame clones only, not all of them. The table records roughly 49,000 clones, about 83% of them present only once. This sample comprised CD4+ or CD8+ T cells sorted from blood, obtained in a trial of the OX40 agonist ivuxolimab. The receptors shown here come from an adult with an advanced solid tumor such as melanoma, head and neck, liver or kidney cancer. Both conserved end residues are part of each CDR3. D genes are given only for firm matches. Only part of the rows carry a size: once, few, many, or a class if the clone is expanded.

J gene,V gene,clone size,D gene,CDR3 protein,CDR3 DNA
TRBJ2-7,TRBV7-2,few,TRBD1,CASSRGQGYEQYF,TGTGCCAGCAGCAGGGGACAGGGCTACGAGCAGTACTTC
TRBJ1-2,TRBV4-3,NA,NA,CASSQGTYYGYTF,TGCGCCAGCAGCCAAGGGACCTACTATGGCTACACCTTC
TRBJ1-2,TRBV7-9,few,TRBD1,CASSLEGTDNYGYTF,TGTGCCAGCAGCTTAGAGGGGACAGATAACTATGGCTACACCTTC
TRBJ2-7,TRBV29-1,NA,TRBD1,CSVEDRAKSSYEQYF,TGCAGCGTTGAGGACAGGGCTAAAAGCTCCTACGAGCAGTACTTC
TRBJ1-2,TRBV4-1,NA,NA,CASSQEGTTNYGYTF,TGCGCCAGCAGCCAAGAGGGGACAACTAACTATGGCTACACCTTC
TRBJ1-6,TRBV19,NA,NA,CASSISTGGWYNSPLHF,TGTGCCAGTAGTATAAGTACTGGAGGTTGGTATAATTCACCCCTCCACTTT
TRBJ1-1,TRBV4-3,few,NA,CASSSTSRDTEAFF,TGCGCCAGCAGCTCCACTTCAAGGGACACTGAAGCTTTCTTT
TRBJ2-1,TRBV19,once,NA,CASRSLGHEQFF,TGTGCCAGTAGGTCTCTTGGACATGAGCAGTTCTTC
TRBJ2-1,TRBV7-7,NA,NA,CASSLGFGARNEQFF,TGTGCTAGCAGCTTAGGTTTCGGAGCACGGAATGAGCAGTTCTTC
TRBJ1-4,TRBV29-1,NA,TRBD1,CSGLQGAGEKLFF,TGCAGCGGACTACAGGGGGCGGGTGAAAAACTGTTTTTT
TRBJ1-1,TRBV2,NA,NA,CASKEERGHPGEAFF,TGTGCCAGCAAAGAGGAAAGAGGACACCCCGGGGAAGCTTTCTTT
TRBJ2-7,TRBV19,once,NA,CASTPTAVSERTYEQYF,TGTGCCAGTACCCCTACGGCGGTTTCGGAGCGGACCTACGAGCAGTACTTC
TRBJ2-1,TRBV14,NA,NA,CASSRPPGESSYNEQFF,TGTGCCAGCAGCCGTCCACCGGGGGAAAGCTCCTACAATGAGCAGTTCTTC
TRBJ2-1,TRBV4-1,NA,TRBD2,CASSQFLAGYNEQFF,TGCGCCAGCAGCCAATTCCTAGCGGGGTACAATGAGCAGTTCTTC
TRBJ1-2,TRBV12-5,NA,NA,CASGLGAGYTF,TGTGCTAGTGGTTTGGGCGCTGGCTACACCTTC
TRBJ1-2,TRBV28,once,TRBD1,CASSPRKQGGYGYTF,TGTGCCAGCAGTCCTCGAAAACAGGGGGGCTATGGCTACACCTTC
TRBJ1-4,TRBV9,NA,NA,CASSVEYGQGSKLFF,TGTGCCAGCAGCGTGGAGTATGGGCAGGGCAGCAAACTGTTTTTT
TRBJ2-7,TRBV30,once,NA,CAWTGSYEQYF,TGTGCCTGGACAGGTAGCTACGAGCAGTACTTC